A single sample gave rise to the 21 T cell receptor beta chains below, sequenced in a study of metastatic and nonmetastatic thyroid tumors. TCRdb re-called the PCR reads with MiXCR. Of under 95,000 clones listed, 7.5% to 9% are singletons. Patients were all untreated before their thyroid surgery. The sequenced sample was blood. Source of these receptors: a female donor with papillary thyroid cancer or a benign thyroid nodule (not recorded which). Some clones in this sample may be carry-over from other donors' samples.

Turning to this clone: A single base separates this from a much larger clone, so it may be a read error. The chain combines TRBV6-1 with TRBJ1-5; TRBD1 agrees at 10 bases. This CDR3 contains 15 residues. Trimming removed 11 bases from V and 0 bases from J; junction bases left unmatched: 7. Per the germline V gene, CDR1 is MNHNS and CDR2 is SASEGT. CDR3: CAPRDRGNSNQPQHF. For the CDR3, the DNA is TGTGCCCCCCGGGACAGGGGCAATAGCAATCAGCCCCAGCATTTT.

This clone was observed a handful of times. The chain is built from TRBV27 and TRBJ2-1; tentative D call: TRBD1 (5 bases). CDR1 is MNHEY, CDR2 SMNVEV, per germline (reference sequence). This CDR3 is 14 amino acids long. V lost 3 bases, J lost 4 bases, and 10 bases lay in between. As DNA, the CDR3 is TGTGCCAGCAGTTTGGTCCAGGGATACAATGAGCAGTTCTTC. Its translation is CASSLVQGYNEQFF.

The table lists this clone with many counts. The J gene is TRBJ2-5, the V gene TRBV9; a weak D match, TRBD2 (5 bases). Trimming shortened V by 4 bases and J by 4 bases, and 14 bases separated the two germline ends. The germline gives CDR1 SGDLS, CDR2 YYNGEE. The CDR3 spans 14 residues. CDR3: CASSPNDYSETQYF. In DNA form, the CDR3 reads TGTGCCAGCAGCCCCAACGACTATTCAGAGACCCAGTACTTC.

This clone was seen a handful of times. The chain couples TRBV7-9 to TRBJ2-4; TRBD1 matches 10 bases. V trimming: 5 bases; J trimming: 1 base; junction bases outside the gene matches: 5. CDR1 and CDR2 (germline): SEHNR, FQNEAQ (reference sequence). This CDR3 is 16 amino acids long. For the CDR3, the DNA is TGTGCCAGCAGCCGACAGGGGGCGCGGGCCAAAAACATTCAGTACTTC. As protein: CASSRQGARAKNIQYF. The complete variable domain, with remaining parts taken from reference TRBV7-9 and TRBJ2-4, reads DTGVSQNPRHKITKRGQNVTFRCDPISEHNRLYWYRQTLGQGPEFLTYFQNEAQLEKSRLLSDRFSAERPKGSFSTLEIQRTEQGDSAMYLCASSRQGARAKNIQYFGAGTRLSVL.

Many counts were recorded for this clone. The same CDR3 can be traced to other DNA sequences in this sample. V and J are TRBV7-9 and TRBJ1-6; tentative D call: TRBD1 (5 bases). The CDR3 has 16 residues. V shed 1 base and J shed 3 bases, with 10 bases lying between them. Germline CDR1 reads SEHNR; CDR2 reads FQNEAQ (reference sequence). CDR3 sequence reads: CASSLGQGFYNSPLHF. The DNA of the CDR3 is TGTGCCAGCAGCTTAGGGCAGGGCTTCTATAATTCACCCCTCCACTTT.

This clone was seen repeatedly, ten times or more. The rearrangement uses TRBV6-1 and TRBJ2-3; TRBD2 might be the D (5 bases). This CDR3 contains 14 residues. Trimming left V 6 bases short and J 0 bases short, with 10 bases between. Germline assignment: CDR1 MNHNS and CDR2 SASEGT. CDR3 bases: TGTGCCAGCAGCACTGGAGGCAGCACAGATACGCAGTATTTT. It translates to CASSTGGSTDTQYF.

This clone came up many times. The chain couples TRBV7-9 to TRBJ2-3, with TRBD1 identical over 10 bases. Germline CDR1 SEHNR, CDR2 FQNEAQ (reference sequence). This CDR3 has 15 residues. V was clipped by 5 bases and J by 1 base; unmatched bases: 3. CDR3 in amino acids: CASSPGQGGTDTQYF. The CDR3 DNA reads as TGTGCCAGCAGCCCCGGACAGGGGGGCACAGATACGCAGTATTTT.

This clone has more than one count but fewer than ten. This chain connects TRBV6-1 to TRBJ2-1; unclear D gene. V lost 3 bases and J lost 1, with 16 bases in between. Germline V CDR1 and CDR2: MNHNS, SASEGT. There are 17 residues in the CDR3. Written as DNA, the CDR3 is TGTGCCAGCAGTGACCGTTTGTTGGCAGAATCCTACAATGAGCAGTTCTTC. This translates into CASSDRLLAESYNEQFF.

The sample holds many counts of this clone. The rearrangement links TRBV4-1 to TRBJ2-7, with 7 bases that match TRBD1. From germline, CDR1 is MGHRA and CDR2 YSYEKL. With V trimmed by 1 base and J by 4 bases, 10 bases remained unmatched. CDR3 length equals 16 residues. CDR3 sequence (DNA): TGCGCCAGCAGCCAAGCCCCCGGGACAGCCCTTTACGAGCAGTACTTC. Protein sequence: CASSQAPGTALYEQYF.

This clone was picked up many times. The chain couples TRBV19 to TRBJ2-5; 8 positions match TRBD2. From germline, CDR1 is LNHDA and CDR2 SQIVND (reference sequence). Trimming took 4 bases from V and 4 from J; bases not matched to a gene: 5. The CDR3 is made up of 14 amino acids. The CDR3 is CASSTGGEVETQYF. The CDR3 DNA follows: TGTGCCAGTAGTACGGGAGGGGAAGTAGAGACCCAGTACTTC.

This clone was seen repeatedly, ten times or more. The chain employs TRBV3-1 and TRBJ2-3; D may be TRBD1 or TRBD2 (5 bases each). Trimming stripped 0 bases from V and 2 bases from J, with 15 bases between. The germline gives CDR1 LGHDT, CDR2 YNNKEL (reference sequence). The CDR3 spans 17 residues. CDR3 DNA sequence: TGTGCCAGCAGCCAAGAGCTAGGGACGGAGCTCACAGATACGCAGTATTTT. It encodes CASSQELGTELTDTQYF.

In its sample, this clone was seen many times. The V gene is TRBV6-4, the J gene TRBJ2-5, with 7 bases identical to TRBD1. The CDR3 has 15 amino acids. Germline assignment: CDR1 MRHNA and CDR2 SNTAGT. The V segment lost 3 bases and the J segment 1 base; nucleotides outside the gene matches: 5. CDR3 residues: CASSDGAGGQETQYF. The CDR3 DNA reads TGTGCCAGCAGTGATGGGGCAGGGGGCCAAGAGACCCAGTACTTC.

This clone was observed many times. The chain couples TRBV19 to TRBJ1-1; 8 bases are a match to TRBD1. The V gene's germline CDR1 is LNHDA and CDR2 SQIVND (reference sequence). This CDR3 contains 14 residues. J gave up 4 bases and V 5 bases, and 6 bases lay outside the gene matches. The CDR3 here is CASSGRDRTTEAFF. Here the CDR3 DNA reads TGTGCCAGTAGTGGCCGGGACAGGACCACTGAAGCTTTCTTT.

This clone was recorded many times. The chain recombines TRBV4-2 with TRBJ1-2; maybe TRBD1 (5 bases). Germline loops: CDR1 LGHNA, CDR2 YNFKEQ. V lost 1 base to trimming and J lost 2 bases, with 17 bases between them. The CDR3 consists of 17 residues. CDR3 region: CASSQAVSRQRNYGYTF. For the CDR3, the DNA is TGTGCCAGCAGCCAAGCAGTCTCTCGACAGAGGAACTATGGCTACACCTTC.

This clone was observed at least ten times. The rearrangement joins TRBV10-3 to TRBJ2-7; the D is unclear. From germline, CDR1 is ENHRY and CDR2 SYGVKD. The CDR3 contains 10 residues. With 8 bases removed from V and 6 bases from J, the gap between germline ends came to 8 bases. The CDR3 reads CAIGASEQYF. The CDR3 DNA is TGTGCCATCGGTGCGAGCGAGCAGTACTTC.

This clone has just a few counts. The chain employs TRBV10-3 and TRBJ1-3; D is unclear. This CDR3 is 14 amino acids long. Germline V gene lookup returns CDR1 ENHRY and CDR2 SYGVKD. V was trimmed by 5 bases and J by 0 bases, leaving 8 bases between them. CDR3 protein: CAISYSSSGNTIYF. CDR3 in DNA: TGTGCCATCAGTTACAGTTCCTCTGGAAACACCATATATTTT.

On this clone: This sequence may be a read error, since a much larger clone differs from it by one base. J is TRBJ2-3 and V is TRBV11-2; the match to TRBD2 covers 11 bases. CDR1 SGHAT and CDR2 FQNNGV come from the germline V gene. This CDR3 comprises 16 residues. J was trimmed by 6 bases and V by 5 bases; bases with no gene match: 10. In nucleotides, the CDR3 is TGTGCCAGCAGCGAACATCTAGCGGGGGGCCCCGATACGCAGTATTTT. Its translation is CASSEHLAGGPDTQYF.

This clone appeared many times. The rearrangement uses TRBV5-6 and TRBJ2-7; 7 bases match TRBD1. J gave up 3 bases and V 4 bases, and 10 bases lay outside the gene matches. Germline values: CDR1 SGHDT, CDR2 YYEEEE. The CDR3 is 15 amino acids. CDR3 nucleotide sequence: TGTGCCAGCAGCCAGAGACAGGGAAAGATCTACGAGCAGTACTTC. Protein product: CASSQRQGKIYEQYF.

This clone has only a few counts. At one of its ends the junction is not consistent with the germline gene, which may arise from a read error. CDR3 in DNA: TGTGCCAGCAGCCCATCAGGGGACAGGGGGCGCAGCAAAGAGACCCATTACTTC. This gives the protein CASSPSGDRGRSKETHYF. This chain uses TRBV4-2 with TRBJ2-5; 12 positions match TRBD1. This CDR3 is 18 amino acids long. Germline loops: CDR1 LGHNA, CDR2 YNFKEQ.

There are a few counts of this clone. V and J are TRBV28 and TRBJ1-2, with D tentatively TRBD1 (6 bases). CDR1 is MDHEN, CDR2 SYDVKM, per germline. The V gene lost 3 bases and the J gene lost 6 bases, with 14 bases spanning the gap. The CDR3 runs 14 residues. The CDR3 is CASSLEGGRHGYTF. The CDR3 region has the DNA TGTGCCAGCAGTTTGGAGGGGGGGAGGCATGGCTACACCTTC.

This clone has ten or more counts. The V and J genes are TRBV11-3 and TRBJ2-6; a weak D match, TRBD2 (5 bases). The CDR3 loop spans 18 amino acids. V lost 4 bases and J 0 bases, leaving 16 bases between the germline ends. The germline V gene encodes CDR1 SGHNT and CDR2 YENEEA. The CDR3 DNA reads TGTGCCAGCAGCTCTACGGGGTATACAACCTCTGGGGCCAACGTCCTGACTTTC. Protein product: CASSSTGYTTSGANVLTF.